The T cell receptor (beta chain) under discussion was sequenced for a study of blood T cell repertoires in COVID-19. Study summary: PBMCs, B-cell-depleted T cells, or T cells provided the cDNA or gDNA that made up the material.

Germline V gives CDR1 SGHRS, CDR2 YFSETQ. The CDR3 extends over 12 amino acids. V was trimmed by 1 base and J by 8 bases, leaving 9 bases between them. Per the study methods: Reference gene primers were amplified, and this amplification served to estimate nucleated cell counts. TCRdb's table, derived via immunoSEQ multiplex PCR, lists solely in-frame clones and lacks some. V, J and clone size are those of that table, while D and trimming were read from the DNA. The sample includes fewer than 250,000 clones, about nine tenths seen only once; the top ten take less than 1.5%. This chain connects TRBV5-1 to TRBJ1-2, with D unclear. This receptor was obtained from a man aged 30-40 years with acute or convalescent COVID-19. The material sequenced was peripheral blood. The CDR3 nucleotides are TGCGCCAGCAGCTTGACAGAAGACGGCTACACCTTC. This translates into CASSLTEDGYTF.